These T cell receptor beta chains were read from a single sample in a study of PD-1 blockade in classical Hodgkin lymphoma. Data came from immunoSEQ multiplex PCR; TCRdb stores just in-frame clones and leaves some out. The sample gives 20,000 to 25,000 clones, about 80% of which show up once; roughly 19% is in the top ten. The sample here was peripheral blood mononuclear cells (PBMCs), taken before the fourth cycle of nivolumab. These receptor sequences come from a human donor with classical Hodgkin lymphoma. Both conserved end residues are part of each CDR3.

V	J	CDR3
TRBV6-6	TRBJ2-4	CASRAGTGDAKNIQYF
TRBV18	TRBJ2-1	CASSPLGPSGVANNEQFF
TRBV6-1	TRBJ2-2	CASSDRWDRGNTGELFF
TRBV6-5	TRBJ2-2	CASRRTRESGELFF
TRBV19	TRBJ2-5	CASRLQGSETQYF
TRBV15	TRBJ1-1	CATSRDAGGEAFF
TRBV7-9	TRBJ2-1	CASSPTSPQKRDNEQFF
TRBV9	TRBJ2-6	CASSVASLGGGGANVLTF
TRBV25-1	TRBJ2-1	CASCTTYNEQFF
TRBV20-1	TRBJ2-1	CSARIYNEQFF
TRBV7-2	TRBJ2-5	CASSSQRAKETQYF
TRBV4-1	TRBJ2-7	CASSQERPPAYEQYF
TRBV6-6	TRBJ2-3	CASSYVLAGDTQYF
TRBV18	TRBJ1-1	CASSPRTGENTEAFF
TRBV18	TRBJ1-1	CASSGAQDTEAFF
TRBV2	TRBJ2-5	CASSEVPPTSGSSETQYF
TRBV7-4	TRBJ1-3	CASSPRPSSGNTIYF
TRBV6-5	TRBJ1-2	CASSTSNYGYTF
TRBV7-6	TRBJ2-3	CASSFSSTDTQYF
TRBV5-1	TRBJ1-1	CASSLRRGQLGLGTEAFF